These 6 T cell receptor beta chains were all obtained from the same sample, sequenced in a study of regulatory T cells in long-lasting Graves disease. This sample's time point: newly diagnosed GD, antithyroid drugs for less than 3 months. Construction of the TCR library relied on RNA isolated from PBMCs. Relying on iRepertoire HTBI primers and Arm-PCR of CDR3 regions, the team built TCR beta libraries. TCRdb called the multiplex PCR reads again in MiXCR, with one record for every CDR3 protein. The sample shows some 250,000 distinct CDR3 sequences, about 17% of them seen only once. The same data also went into a second study, on T cells in Graves' hyperthyroidism and ophthalmopathy.

The sequences come from peripheral blood mononuclear cells (PBMCs), collected at new diagnosis, from a patient treated with antithyroid drugs. Receptor source: a woman in her 30s with Graves disease.

This clonotype was recorded at least ten times. The chain has TRBV29-1 and TRBJ1-1; D is ambiguous. From germline, CDR1 is SQVTM and CDR2 ANQGSEA. V was cut by 1 base and J by 8 bases, with 14 bases left in between. The CDR3 is made up of 13 amino acids. CDR3 nucleotide sequence: TGCAGCGTTGAAGGGGAGGGAAGACTGGAAGCTTTCTTT. Protein: CSVEGEGRLEAFF. Full variable domain (missing parts from reference TRBV29-1 and TRBJ1-1): SAVISQKPSRDICQRGTSLTIQCQVDSQVTMMFWYRQQPGQSLTLIATANQGSEATYESGFVIDKFPISRPNLTFSTLTVSNMSPEDSSIYLCSVEGEGRLEAFFGQGTRLTVV.

This clonotype was seen many times. The chain is built from TRBV20-1 and TRBJ2-5; unclear D gene. V was pared by 2 bases and J by 0 bases, with 7 bases between. The CDR3 is made up of 13 amino acids. From germline, CDR1 is DFQATT and CDR2 SNEGSKA (reference sequence). The CDR3 region is CSARNPNQETQYF. The CDR3 nucleotides read TGCAGTGCTAGAAATCCTAACCAAGAGACCCAGTACTTC.

This clonotype was recorded many times. The chain recombines TRBV3-1 with TRBJ1-1; D is undetermined. Germline CDR1 reads LGHDT; CDR2 reads YNNKEL (reference sequence). The germline V and J ends were trimmed by 1 base and 1 base, with 13 bases remaining between them. The CDR3 sequence is 16 residues long. CDR3 bases: TGTGCCAGCAGCCAAGGGGAGGGCGCTGCGAACACTGAAGCTTTCTTT. Translation: CASSQGEGAANTEAFF.

Many counts were recorded for this clonotype. The V call is TRBV14, the J call TRBJ2-3; 9 nucleotides align to TRBD1. The germline gives CDR1 SGHDN, CDR2 FVKESK. This CDR3 spans 15 amino acids. After removal of 3 bases from V and 0 bases from J, the junction contained 1 base not matched to a gene. CDR3 in amino acids: CASSQDRGSTDTQYF. DNA of the CDR3: TGTGCCAGCAGCCAGGACAGGGGCAGCACAGATACGCAGTATTTT. Based on the CDR3 plus reference TRBV14 and TRBJ2-3, the full variable domain is EAGVTQFPSHSVIEKGQTVTLRCDPISGHDNLYWYRRVMGKEIKFLLHFVKESKQDESGMPNNRFLAERTGGTYSTLKVQPAELEDSGVYFCASSQDRGSTDTQYFGPGTRLTVL.

The sample holds many counts of this clonotype. The J gene is TRBJ1-5, the V gene TRBV2, with D possibly TRBD1 on 6 matching bases. The CDR3 totals 14 residues. Germline CDR1 and CDR2: SNHLY and FYNNEI. V gave up 6 bases and J gave up 11 bases, with 20 bases separating them. The CDR3, as DNA: TGTGCCAGCAGGTCCCCACGGGGGCCGGGGGCCCAGCATTTT. Protein: CASRSPRGPGAQHF.

On this clonotype itself: A much larger clone sits a single nucleotide away, making a read error possible. The rearrangement joins TRBV20-1 to TRBJ2-7; 9 bases agree with TRBD1. The CDR3 consists of 14 residues. Germline CDR1 and CDR2: DFQATT and SNEGSKA (reference sequence). The CDR3 DNA reads TGCAGTGCTTCCTCCGGGACAGGGAGTAACGAGCAGTGCTTC. Its translation is CSASSGTGSNEQCF.